This T cell receptor (beta chain) was obtained from a study of T cells after yellow fever vaccination (dated by TCRdb to the late 2010s). Concerning the study at large: The SMART-Seq v4 Ultra Low Input RNA kit was used to prepare libraries from fractions with low cell numbers. Two healthy male donors, one aged 18 to 30 and one aged 30 to 40 years, were included in the cohort. Bulk PBMC replicates and cell subsets were isolated from blood drawn at multiple timepoints before and after both primary and secondary immunization. Bulk TCR alpha and beta repertoires were sequenced longitudinally to track T-cell clones before and after primary and booster YFV17D yellow fever vaccination.

Per the publication, the treatment or condition label means: live attenuated yellow fever vaccine strain. PBMCs were isolated from peripheral blood using a standard Ficoll-Paque protocol. Dynabeads CD4 and CD8 positive selection kits were used to isolate CD4 and CD8 T-cell fractions. TriZol was used to extract RNA from bulk PBMCs, from CD4 and CD8 fractions, and from dextramer-positive and dextramer-negative fractions. This clonotype appeared many times. Its antigen specificity is not known. Per-base quality was not reported, and no clone a single base away is much larger than it. The listed sequencing device is Illumina NovaSeq 6000. TCR cDNA was synthesized by 5'RACE template switching, through which a universal primer site and unique molecular identifiers were introduced. Priming for cDNA synthesis came from both the TCR alpha and TCR beta constant segments. Two PCR steps were used to amplify libraries, with sample barcodes and sequencing adapters being added in the second step. Sequencing of the libraries was done on either Illumina HiSeq 2500 (2x100 bp) or NovaSeq (2x150 bp). Concerning the study's data processing: Reads were demultiplexed and collapsed into UMI consensus sequences with MIGEC, and V(D)J alignment was performed with MiXCR. Vaccine-responding clonotypes were defined with edgeR using replicate PBMC samples, requiring FDR below 0.01 and a log2 fold change above 5 up to day 15. Each bulk clonotype received a CD4 or CD8 identity based on whether the sequenced CD4 or CD8 repertoire contained that clonotype at higher abundance. In TCRdb, the public reads were trimmed at Q25 with fastp and aligned with MiXCR, with productive beta chains retained. Records with the same CDR3 protein are collapsed into one entry carrying the most frequent genes and DNA. These V and J calls rely on TCRdb rather than the paper's analysis. The sample includes about 350,000 distinct CDR3 sequences, with approximately 12% observed a single time. Clones ranked in the top ten supply 3.2% of the sample.

Beyond this particular receptor, the publication reports: The secondary T-cell response was weaker than the primary response but faster, peaking on day 5 instead of day 15. A small fraction of clonotypes showed up in both the CD4 and CD8 compartments, probably as a result of convergent recombination. After the booster, most of the clones that had expanded following primary vaccination were detected again (96% of CD4 and 80% to 90% of CD8), which suggests that memory was broadly maintained. The study included only a couple of donors, which limits how far the findings can be generalized. Computational filtering was required because FACS-sorted repertoires could contain abundant contaminating clonotypes from the bulk population.

The CDR3 covers 15 residues, taking in both the cysteine and the phenylalanine. CDR3 DNA is the only sequence kept; it has 45 bases, read in frame from the first base. The germline V gene gives CDR1 as SGHNT and CDR2 as YENEEA. Trimming takes 0 bases from V and 4 bases from J, and the germline ends sit 10 bases apart. Source: CD4+ T cells sorted from PBMCs, taken 15 days after the yellow fever booster vaccination. The sequence was obtained from a man between 18 and 29 years old who received the YFV17D yellow fever vaccine. The chain is encoded by TRBV11-3 joined to TRBJ2-1, with a weak D call of TRBD2 (6 bases match). The DNA sequence is given as TGTGCCAGCAGCTTAGAGGGGACTTATTACAATGAGCAGTTCTTC. It specifies CASSLEGTYYNEQFF.